This TCR beta chain was retrieved from a study of T cells expressing NK-cell markers. About the research overall: TCR beta repertoires came from sorted CD3+CD56+NKG2C+, CD3+CD56+NKG2C- and CD3+CD56-NKG2C+ T cells. General observations from the study: HCMV specificity was not established for the expanded NKG2C+ T cell clones.

As for this clonotype: Its antigen remains unknown.

TCRdb reprocessed the 5' RACE reads and keeps a single row for each CDR3 protein, giving no DNA. Its table lists hundreds of thousands of distinct CDR3 sequences. Germline lookup yields CDR1 MNHEY and CDR2 SVGEGT. The CDR3 sequence is 18 residues long. Material: blood T cells: a sorted CD56 or NKG2C T cell subset, CD4+ or CD8+ T cells, or bulk PBMC T cells (not recorded which). The receptor was derived from a woman aged 18 to 75 in good health. The V call is TRBV6-2 or TRBV6-3, the J call TRBJ2-3; the TCRdb call, TRBD1, lacks DNA for checking. CDR3: CASSGGTAWGTGTDTQYF.